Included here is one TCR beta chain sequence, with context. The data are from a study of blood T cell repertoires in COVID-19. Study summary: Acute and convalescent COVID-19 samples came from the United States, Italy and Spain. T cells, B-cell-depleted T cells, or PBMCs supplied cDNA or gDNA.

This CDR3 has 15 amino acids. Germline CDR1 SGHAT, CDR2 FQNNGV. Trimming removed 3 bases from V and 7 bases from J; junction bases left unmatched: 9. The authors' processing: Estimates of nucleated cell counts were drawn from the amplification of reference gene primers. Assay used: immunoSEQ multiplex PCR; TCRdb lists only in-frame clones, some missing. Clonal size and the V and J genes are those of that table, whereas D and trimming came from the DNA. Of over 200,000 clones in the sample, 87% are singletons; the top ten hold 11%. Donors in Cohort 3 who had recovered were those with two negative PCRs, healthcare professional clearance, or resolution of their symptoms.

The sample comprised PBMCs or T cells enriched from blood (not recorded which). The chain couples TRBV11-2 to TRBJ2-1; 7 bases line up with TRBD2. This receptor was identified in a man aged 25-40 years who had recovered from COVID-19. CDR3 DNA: TGTGCCAGCAGCTTCTACGGGAGGACGAGGAATGAGCAGTTCTTC. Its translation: CASSFYGRTRNEQFF.